These 24 T cell receptor beta chains came from one sample sequenced in a study of response to subunit inactivated influenza vaccine. TCRdb re-called the RT-PCR reads through MiXCR, storing one row per CDR3 protein. The sample carries hundreds of thousands of distinct CDR3 sequences, approximately 12% recorded once. Sequenced material: PBMCs from blood, taken on the day of vaccination. These receptor sequences come from a man in his forties or fifties who received an inactivated influenza vaccine.

This clonotype turned up a few times. The V call is TRBV3-1, the J call TRBJ2-5; D might be TRBD1 (6 bases). The length of the CDR3 is 16 residues. Per the germline V gene, CDR1 is LGHDT and CDR2 is YNNKEL (reference sequence). V lost 2 bases and J 1 base, leaving 14 bases between the germline ends. In nucleotides, the CDR3 is TGTGCCAGCAGCCAAAACCGGACAGAACCCCAAGAGACCCAGTACTTC. It codes for CASSQNRTEPQETQYF.

This clonotype was counted ten times or more. This sequence joins TRBV6-1 and TRBJ2-1; 14 bases are a match to TRBD2. J was trimmed by 4 bases and V by 6 bases; bases with no gene match: 2. The CDR3 extends over 15 amino acids. Germline CDR1 reads MNHNS; CDR2 reads SASEGT. DNA for the CDR3: TGTGCCAGCAGAGGACTAGCGGGGGGATACAATGAGCAGTTCTTC. This gives the protein CASRGLAGGYNEQFF.

This clonotype was recorded once. Here the CDR3 reads CASSAIAGGGTDTQYF. CDR3 DNA: TGTGCCAGCAGCGCCATAGCGGGAGGGGGCACAGATACGCAGTATTTT. The chain is built from TRBV2 and TRBJ2-3; 11 bases are shared with TRBD2. This CDR3 spans 16 amino acids. J was trimmed by 1 base and V by 6 bases; bases with no gene match: 6. The germline gives CDR1 SNHLY, CDR2 FYNNEI.

This clonotype has a handful of counts. V usage is TRBV29-1 and J usage is TRBJ2-7; TRBD1 agrees at 7 bases. The V segment lost 4 bases and the J segment 4 bases; nucleotides outside the gene matches: 10. Germline V CDR1 and CDR2: SQVTM, ANQGSEA. CDR3 length equals 14 residues. In nucleotides, the CDR3 is TGCAGCGTTGGCCCGAGACAGGGACCTTACGAGCAGTACTTC. Amino acids: CSVGPRQGPYEQYF.

This clonotype was observed a few times. The rearrangement joins TRBV6-1 to TRBJ2-5, with D possibly matching TRBD2 (7 bases). The germline V and J ends were trimmed by 6 bases and 4 bases, with 21 bases remaining between them. From germline, CDR1 is MNHNS and CDR2 SASEGT. The CDR3 covers 16 residues. In DNA, the CDR3 is TGTGCCAGCAGGTCATCGGGGCGGGGGCTGAGAGAGACCCAGTACTTC. It translates to CASRSSGRGLRETQYF.

The chain links TRBV6-6 to TRBJ2-1; 8 bases agree with TRBD2. CDR3 length equals 12 residues. Germline-derived CDR1 and CDR2 are MNHNY and SVGAGI (reference sequence). The J segment lost 9 bases and the V segment lost 6 bases, leaving 4 bases of the junction unmatched. CDR3 in amino acids: CASSPTSVEQFF. The CDR3 bases are TGTGCCAGCAGCCCGACTAGCGTTGAGCAGTTCTTC.

The gene calls are TRBV29-1 and TRBJ2-5, with 7 bases lining up with TRBD1. The CDR3 extends over 13 amino acids. J gave up 5 bases and V 6 bases, and 9 bases lay outside the gene matches. The germline V gene has CDR1 SQVTM and CDR2 ANQGSEA. Here the CDR3 DNA reads TGCAGCGTGGAGACAGGGAGTAGGGAGACCCAGTACTTC. It yields the protein CSVETGSRETQYF.

The chain uses TRBV20-1 and TRBJ2-1; TRBD2 matches 10 bases. CDR1 is DFQATT, CDR2 SNEGSKA, per germline (reference sequence). This CDR3 is built from 10 residues. V dropped 6 bases and J dropped 14; count of bases not matched to a gene: 4. The CDR3, as DNA: TGCAGTGCCCAGCGGGAGGGGGAGTTCTTC. This sequence encodes CSAQREGEFF.

This clonotype was counted between two and nine times. This rearrangement joins TRBV2 to TRBJ2-5, with 12 positions matching TRBD2. This CDR3 is 13 amino acids long. After removal of 4 bases from V and 9 bases from J, the junction contained 3 bases not matched to a gene. Germline loops: CDR1 SNHLY, CDR2 FYNNEI. CDR3 loop: CASSALAGGPQYF. As DNA, the CDR3 is TGTGCCAGCAGTGCTCTAGCGGGGGGGCCCCAGTACTTC.

This clonotype was counted only a few times. The gene calls are TRBV4-3 and TRBJ2-7; 8 nucleotides align to TRBD1. The J segment lost 3 bases and the V segment lost 2 bases, leaving 3 bases of the junction unmatched. From germline, CDR1 is LGHNA and CDR2 YSLEER. This CDR3 is 14 amino acids long. The CDR3 DNA is TGCGCCAGCAGCCAAATACAGGGGGGCTACGAGCAGTACTTC. Translated: CASSQIQGGYEQYF.

The genes are TRBV28 and TRBJ2-7; the match to TRBD1 covers 7 bases. CDR3 length equals 14 residues. After removal of 5 bases from V and 4 bases from J, the junction contained 8 bases not matched to a gene. Germline CDR1 is MDHEN and CDR2 is SYDVKM. The CDR3 coding sequence is TGTGCCAGCAGTACCGGGACAGTAGCGTACGAGCAGTACTTC. Its translation is CASSTGTVAYEQYF.

This clonotype was seen only a few times. The V gene is TRBV12-3 or TRBV12-4, the J gene TRBJ1-5, with D uncertain. V was shortened by 3 bases and J by 3 bases, with 9 bases between the two germline ends. The CDR3 has 14 residues. The CDR3 DNA reads as TGTGCCAGCAGTTTCTCAGGACTCAATCAGCCCCAGCATTTT. Protein product: CASSFSGLNQPQHF.

This clonotype occurred many times. The chain uses TRBV7-8 and TRBJ2-1; 12 nucleotides align to TRBD2. There are 16 residues in the CDR3. The V and J ends lost 2 bases and 3 bases, in that order; junction bases with no gene match: 2. Germline loops: CDR1 SGHVS, CDR2 FQNEAQ. The CDR3 protein is CASSLLTSGGYNEQFF. The CDR3 bases are TGTGCCAGCAGCTTACTGACTAGCGGGGGCTACAATGAGCAGTTCTTC.

The genes are TRBV7-9 and TRBJ2-7, with 7 bases that match TRBD1. With 5 bases clipped from V and 4 bases from J, the junction kept 8 bases outside the gene matches. This CDR3 region has 14 residues. Germline V gives CDR1 SEHNR, CDR2 FQNEAQ (reference sequence). CDR3: CASSDTSTGYEQYF. DNA for the CDR3: TGTGCCAGCAGCGATACCTCGACAGGGTACGAGCAGTACTTC. Full variable domain (rest looked up from reference TRBV7-9 and TRBJ2-7): DTGVSQNPRHKITKRGQNVTFRCDPISEHNRLYWYRQTLGQGPEFLTYFQNEAQLEKSRLLSDRFSAERPKGSFSTLEIQRTEQGDSAMYLCASSDTSTGYEQYFGPGTRLTVT.

V and J are TRBV5-1 and TRBJ2-5, with unresolved D. CDR1 is SGHRS, CDR2 YFSETQ, per germline. The CDR3 contains 14 residues. Trimming removed 4 bases from V and 5 bases from J, with 15 bases in between. The CDR3 sequence: CASSQQTRAETQYF. CDR3 DNA: TGCGCCAGCAGCCAACAGACACGGGCGGAGACCCAGTACTTC.

This clonotype was counted only a few times. The chain recombines TRBV3-1 with TRBJ2-5, with 10 bases aligning to TRBD2. The V segment lost 5 bases and the J segment 1 base; nucleotides outside the gene matches: 10. This CDR3 comprises 17 residues. From germline, CDR1 is LGHDT and CDR2 YNNKEL (reference sequence). This CDR3 reads CASSETSGRGPQETQYF. The CDR3 DNA reads as TGTGCCAGCAGCGAGACTAGCGGGCGGGGGCCCCAAGAGACCCAGTACTTC.

The chain links TRBV27 to TRBJ2-3; D is undetermined. The V gene lost 0 bases and the J gene lost 4 bases, with 14 bases spanning the gap. This CDR3 has 16 residues. Germline CDR1 reads MNHEY; CDR2 reads SMNVEV (reference sequence). CDR3 in DNA: TGTGCCAGCAGTTTATCGCCGCGGCTGGCCGCAGATACGCAGTATTTT. It encodes CASSLSPRLAADTQYF.

The chain links TRBV20-1 to TRBJ2-3; TRBD2 matches 14 bases. The germline V gene has CDR1 DFQATT and CDR2 SNEGSKA (reference sequence). This CDR3 has 16 residues. V trimming: 4 bases; J trimming: 3 bases; junction bases outside the gene matches: 6. The CDR3: CSAKGLAGARTDTQYF. DNA for the CDR3: TGCAGTGCTAAGGGACTAGCGGGAGCTAGAACAGATACGCAGTATTTT.

The table lists this clonotype with a few counts. V gene TRBV6-2 or TRBV6-3 combines with J gene TRBJ2-7; TRBD1 might be the D (5 bases). The germline gives CDR1 MNHEY, CDR2 SVGEGT. V was pared by 5 bases and J by 5 bases, with 13 bases between. The CDR3 consists of 13 residues. CDR3 in amino acids: CASSQGWSNEQYF. The CDR3 coding sequence is TGTGCCAGCAGTCAGGGTTGGAGTAACGAGCAGTACTTC.

V and J are TRBV15 and TRBJ2-7; 7 nucleotides line up with TRBD1. This CDR3 comprises 15 residues. Trimming at V came to 0 bases and at J to 5 bases, leaving 7 bases not matched to a gene. Germline V gene lookup returns CDR1 LNHNV and CDR2 YYDKDF (reference sequence). This CDR3 is CATSRDKQGSHEQYF. The CDR3, as DNA: TGTGCCACCAGCAGAGATAAACAGGGGAGCCACGAGCAGTACTTC. The full variable domain, with the rest looked up from reference TRBV15 and TRBJ2-7, is DAMVIQNPRYQVTQFGKPVTLSCSQTLNHNVMYWYQQKSSQAPKLLFHYYDKDFNNEADTPDNFQSRRPNTSFCFLDIRSPGLGDTAMYLCATSRDKQGSHEQYFGPGTRLTVT.

As regards this clonotype: A much larger clone differs by one base, so this may be a read error. This chain uses TRBV28 with TRBJ1-5; D may be TRBD1 (5 bases). In germline, CDR1 is MDHEN, CDR2 SYDVKM. The CDR3 is 11 residues long. The CDR3: CDSSSTGPQHF. CDR3 nucleotide sequence: TGTGACAGCAGTTCTACAGGGCCCCAGCATTTT.

The chain recombines TRBV5-1 with TRBJ2-5; either TRBD1 or TRBD2 may supply D (5 bases each). The germline V gene encodes CDR1 SGHRS and CDR2 YFSETQ. The CDR3 sequence is 13 residues long. The V end lost 7 bases, the J end lost 3 bases, and 13 bases lay between the germline ends. CDR3 residues: CASGTEHEETQYF. The CDR3 DNA reads TGCGCCAGCGGGACCGAGCATGAAGAGACCCAGTACTTC.

The chain recombines TRBV11-2 with TRBJ2-3, with 9 nucleotides matching TRBD2. With V trimmed by 2 bases and J by 2 bases, 8 bases remained unmatched. The germline gives CDR1 SGHAT, CDR2 FQNNGV. This CDR3 is 17 amino acids long. The CDR3 DNA reads TGTGCCAGCAGCTTAAGGAACGGCGGGGGGGCCACAGATACGCAGTATTTT. This sequence encodes CASSLRNGGGATDTQYF.

This clonotype was observed many times. The rearrangement joins TRBV10-3 to TRBJ2-1; D perhaps matches TRBD1 (6 bases). Between the trimmed V and J ends, which lost 0 bases and 8 bases, there was a span of 14 bases. Germline assignment: CDR1 ENHRY and CDR2 SYGVKD. The CDR3 runs to 15 residues. CDR3 sequence: CAISESWDTRYEQFF. CDR3 DNA sequence: TGTGCCATCAGTGAGTCGTGGGACACTCGATATGAGCAGTTCTTC.